These T cell receptor beta chains were read from a single sample in a study of blood T cell repertoires in COVID-19. Method: immunoSEQ multiplex PCR; TCRdb's copy keeps in-frame clones and lacks some. This table has about 140,000 clones, around 81% appearing once. The sample was peripheral blood. Receptor source: a human donor in a cohort sampled during active COVID-19. Both conserved end residues are part of each CDR3. D genes are given only for firm matches. Size values are once, few and many counts, or a class for expanded clones, and some rows have none.

clone size	J gene	D gene	V gene	CDR3 protein	CDR3 DNA
.	TRBJ1-1	TRBD1	TRBV2	CASSQGETGELTEAFF	TGTGCCAGCAGCCAAGGGGAGACAGGGGAACTCACTGAAGCTTTCTTT
once	TRBJ2-7	TRBD2	TRBV7-2	CASSPPGLAGGVVVQYF	TGTGCCAGCAGCCCCCCGGGACTAGCGGGAGGGGTTGTAGTGCAGTACTTC
.	TRBJ1-5	.	TRBV7-2	CASSSESNQPQHF	TGTGCCAGCAGCTCAGAAAGCAATCAGCCCCAGCATTTT
.	TRBJ1-5	.	TRBV10-3	CAISEGSSPQHF	TGTGCCATCAGTGAGGGGAGTTCCCCCCAGCATTTT
.	TRBJ2-7	TRBD2	TRBV4-2	CASSQRLAGMTYEQYF	TGTGCCAGCAGCCAACGGCTAGCGGGGATGACCTACGAGCAGTACTTC
.	TRBJ2-7	TRBD1	TRBV7-2	CASSEGQKTYEQYF	TGTGCCAGCAGCGAGGGACAGAAAACCTACGAGCAGTACTTC
.	TRBJ1-4	.	TRBV29-1	CSVSGGGSEKLFF	TGCAGCGTTTCCGGGGGTGGGAGTGAAAAACTGTTTTTT
.	TRBJ1-2	TRBD1	TRBV5-1	CASSPRGTTLYGYTF	TGCGCCAGCAGCCCCAGGGGGACAACCCTCTATGGCTACACCTTC
.	TRBJ2-7	TRBD2	TRBV6-5	CASSKTSGITYEQYF	TGTGCCAGCAGTAAGACTAGCGGGATCACCTACGAGCAGTACTTC
.	TRBJ1-1	TRBD1	TRBV19	CASSIGTGGGQTEAFF	TGTGCCAGTAGTATAGGGACAGGGGGCGGACAGACTGAAGCTTTCTTT
.	TRBJ2-4	.	TRBV19	CASSIGSLNRDLAKNIQYF	TGTGCCAGTAGTATTGGGAGTCTAAACAGAGATCTAGCCAAAAACATTCAGTACTTC
.	TRBJ2-4	TRBD2	TRBV6-5	CASSYGLAGVVNIQYF	TGTGCCAGCAGTTACGGGCTAGCGGGAGTTGTTAACATTCAGTACTTC
.	TRBJ2-7	TRBD2	TRBV11-2	CASSLGTTIIPSYEQYF	TGTGCCAGCAGCCTCGGGACTACCATTATTCCCTCCTACGAGCAGTACTTC
once	TRBJ2-5	TRBD2	TRBV5-6	CASSLGLTGGKETQYF	TGTGCCAGCAGCTTGGGGCTAACGGGAGGCAAAGAGACCCAGTACTTC
.	TRBJ1-3	TRBD1	TRBV7-9	CASSLAEGAGNTIYF	TGTGCCAGCAGCTTAGCGGAGGGGGCCGGAAACACCATATATTTT
many	TRBJ2-2	.	TRBV7-8	CASSPGPLNTGELFF	TGTGCCAGCAGTCCAGGGCCTTTGAACACCGGGGAGCTGTTTTTT
few	TRBJ2-7	.	TRBV7-9	CASSYVRDTYEQYF	TGTGCCAGCAGCTATGTCAGGGATACCTACGAGCAGTACTTC
.	TRBJ2-7	.	TRBV7-2	CASRSSYLYEQYF	TGTGCCAGCAGGTCCTCTTATCTCTACGAGCAGTACTTC
.	TRBJ2-7	TRBD2	TRBV20-1	CSASNPAGGEEQYF	TGCAGTGCTAGTAATCCCGCGGGAGGTGAAGAGCAGTACTTC
.	TRBJ2-7	TRBD2	TRBV27	CASSAGTSGYEQYF	TGTGCCAGCAGTGCCGGGACTAGCGGTTACGAGCAGTACTTC
.	TRBJ2-1	.	TRBV7-9	CASSLARTANEQFF	TGTGCCAGCAGCTTAGCGAGGACAGCCAATGAGCAGTTCTTC
once	TRBJ1-2	TRBD1	TRBV5-5	CASSIHPTGAAGYTF	TGTGCCAGCAGCATACATCCGACAGGGGCGGCCGGCTACACCTTC
once	TRBJ2-3	.	TRBV7-9	CASSLDLSSPDTQYF	TGTGCCAGCAGCTTAGATCTTAGCAGCCCAGATACGCAGTATTTT
.	TRBJ2-7	.	TRBV5-5	CASSPKPPATTEQYF	TGTGCCAGCAGCCCCAAGCCCCCAGCAACTACGGAGCAGTACTTC
many	TRBJ2-3	TRBD1	TRBV5-6	CASSLGGQGIDTQYF	TGTGCCAGCAGCTTGGGGGGACAGGGCATAGATACGCAGTATTTT
.	TRBJ2-2	TRBD1	TRBV5-3	CARSERQGWAPNTGELFF	TGTGCCAGAAGCGAACGACAGGGATGGGCGCCGAACACCGGGGAGCTGTTTTTT
.	TRBJ2-5	.	TRBV5-8	CASTRSPKETQYF	TGTGCCAGCACGAGGAGTCCTAAAGAGACCCAGTACTTC
.	TRBJ2-7	TRBD2	TRBV5-4	CASSLGTSVYEQYF	TGTGCCAGCAGCTTAGGGACTAGTGTGTACGAGCAGTACTTC
.	TRBJ2-7	TRBD1	TRBV5-1	CASRLFWTGASYEQYF	TGCGCCAGCAGATTATTTTGGACAGGCGCGTCCTACGAGCAGTACTTC
many	TRBJ1-1	.	TRBV29-1	CSVARGLDTEAFF	TGCAGCGTTGCCAGGGGTTTGGACACTGAAGCTTTCTTT
.	TRBJ2-7	.	TRBV2	CASSDTSYHEQYF	TGTGCCAGCAGTGACACTAGCTACCACGAGCAGTACTTC
.	TRBJ2-7	TRBD2	TRBV14	CASSQGGTSSYEQYF	TGTGCCAGCAGCCAGGGGGGGACGAGCTCCTACGAGCAGTACTTC
.	TRBJ2-3	.	TRBV10-3	CATADSDPATDTQYF	TGTGCCACAGCGGACTCGGACCCGGCCACAGATACGCAGTATTTT
.	TRBJ1-5	TRBD1	TRBV2	CASSDRGYQPQHF	TGTGCCAGCAGTGACAGGGGGTACCAGCCCCAGCATTTT
.	TRBJ2-4	.	TRBV5-4	CASSFESIQYF	TGTGCCAGCAGCTTCGAGTCCATTCAGTACTTC
.	TRBJ1-2	.	TRBV2	CASSGAVEGYGYTF	TGTGCCAGCAGTGGGGCAGTTGAGGGCTATGGCTACACCTTC
.	TRBJ2-7	TRBD2	TRBV10-3	CAISVGLAGGSSYEQYF	TGTGCCATCAGTGTCGGACTAGCGGGAGGGAGCTCCTACGAGCAGTACTTC